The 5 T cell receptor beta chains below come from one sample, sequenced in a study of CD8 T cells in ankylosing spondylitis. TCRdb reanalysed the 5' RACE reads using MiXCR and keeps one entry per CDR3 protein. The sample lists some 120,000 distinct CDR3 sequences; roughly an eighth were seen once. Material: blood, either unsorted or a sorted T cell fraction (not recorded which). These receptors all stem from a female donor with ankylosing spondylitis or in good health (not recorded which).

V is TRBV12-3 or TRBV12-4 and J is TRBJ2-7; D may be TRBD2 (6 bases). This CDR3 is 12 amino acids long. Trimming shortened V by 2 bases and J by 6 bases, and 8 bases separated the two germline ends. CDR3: CASSLRGIEQYF. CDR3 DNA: TGTGCCAGCAGTTTACGCGGGATCGAGCAGTACTTC.

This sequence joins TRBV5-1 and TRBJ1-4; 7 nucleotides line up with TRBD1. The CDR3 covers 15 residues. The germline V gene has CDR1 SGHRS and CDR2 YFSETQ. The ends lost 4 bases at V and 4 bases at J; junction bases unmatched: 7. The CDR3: CASSHYDRDNEKLFF. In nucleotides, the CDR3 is TGCGCCAGCAGCCATTACGACAGGGATAATGAAAAACTGTTTTTT.

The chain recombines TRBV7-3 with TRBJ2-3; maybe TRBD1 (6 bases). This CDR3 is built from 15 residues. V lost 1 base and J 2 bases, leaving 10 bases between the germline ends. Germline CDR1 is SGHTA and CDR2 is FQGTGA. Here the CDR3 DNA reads TGTGCCAGCAGCTTAAATGGGGGCCTCACAGATACGCAGTATTTT. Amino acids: CASSLNGGLTDTQYF.

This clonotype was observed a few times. The chain's CDR3 is CSARRPDSYNEQFF. CDR3 coding DNA: TGCAGTGCTAGACGACCGGACTCCTACAATGAGCAGTTCTTC. The rearrangement links TRBV20-1 to TRBJ2-1; D is unresolved. Trimming pared 2 bases from V and 0 bases from J, leaving 8 bases between. CDR1 and CDR2 (germline): DFQATT, SNEGSKA (reference sequence). The CDR3 has 14 amino acids.

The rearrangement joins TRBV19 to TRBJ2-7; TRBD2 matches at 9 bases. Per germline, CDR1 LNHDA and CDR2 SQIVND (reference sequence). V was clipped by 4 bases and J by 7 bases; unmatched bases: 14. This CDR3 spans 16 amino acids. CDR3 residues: CASSTNYPGLAGEQYF. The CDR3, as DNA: TGTGCCAGTAGTACAAATTATCCGGGACTAGCTGGGGAGCAGTACTTC.